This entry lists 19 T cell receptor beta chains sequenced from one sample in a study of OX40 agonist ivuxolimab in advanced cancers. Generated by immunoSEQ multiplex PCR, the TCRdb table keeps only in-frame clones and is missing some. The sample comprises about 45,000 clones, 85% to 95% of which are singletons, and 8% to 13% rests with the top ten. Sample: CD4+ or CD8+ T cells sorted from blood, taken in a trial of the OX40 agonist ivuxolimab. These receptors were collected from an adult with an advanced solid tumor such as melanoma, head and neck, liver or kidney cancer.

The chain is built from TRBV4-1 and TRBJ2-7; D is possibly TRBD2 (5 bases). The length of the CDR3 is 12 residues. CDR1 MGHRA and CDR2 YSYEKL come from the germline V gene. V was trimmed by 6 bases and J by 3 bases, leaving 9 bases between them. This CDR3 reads CASRADGYEQYF. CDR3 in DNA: TGCGCCAGCAGAGCGGACGGCTACGAGCAGTACTTC.

CDR3 region: CASSLSRTGNTEAFF. CDR3 coding DNA: TGTGCCAGCAGTTTATCCCGGACAGGGAACACTGAAGCTTTCTTT. J is TRBJ1-1 and V is TRBV28; TRBD1 matches at 7 bases. There are 15 residues in the CDR3. Germline V gives CDR1 MDHEN, CDR2 SYDVKM. V dropped 1 base and J dropped 1; count of bases not matched to a gene: 3.

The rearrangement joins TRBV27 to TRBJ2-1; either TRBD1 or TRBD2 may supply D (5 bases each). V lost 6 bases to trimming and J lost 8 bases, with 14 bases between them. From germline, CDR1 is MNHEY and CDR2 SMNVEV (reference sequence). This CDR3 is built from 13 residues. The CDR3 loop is CASRTGTGYEQFF. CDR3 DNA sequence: TGTGCCAGCAGGACGGGGACGGGCTATGAGCAGTTCTTC.

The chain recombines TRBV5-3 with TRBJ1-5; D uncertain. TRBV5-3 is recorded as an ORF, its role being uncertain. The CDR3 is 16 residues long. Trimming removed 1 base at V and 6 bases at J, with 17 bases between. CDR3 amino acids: CARSLRLGQEGQPQHF. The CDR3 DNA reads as TGTGCCAGAAGCTTGCGGTTGGGCCAGGAGGGTCAGCCCCAGCATTTT.

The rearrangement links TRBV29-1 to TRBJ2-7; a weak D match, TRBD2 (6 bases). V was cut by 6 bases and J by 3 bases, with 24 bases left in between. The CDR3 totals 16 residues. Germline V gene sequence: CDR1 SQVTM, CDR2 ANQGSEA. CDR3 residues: CSVRDPGLVSDYEQYF. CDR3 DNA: TGCAGCGTCCGCGACCCGGGACTGGTGTCGGACTACGAGCAGTACTTC.

The CDR3 loop reads CASSIGQGSYGYTF. CDR3 DNA sequence: TGTGCCAGTAGTATAGGTCAGGGATCCTATGGCTACACCTTC. The rearrangement joins TRBV19 to TRBJ1-2, with D perhaps TRBD1 (5 bases). CDR1 and CDR2 from the germline V gene are LNHDA and SQIVND (reference sequence). The CDR3 is 14 amino acids. V dropped 1 base and J dropped 4 bases, with 10 bases sitting between them.

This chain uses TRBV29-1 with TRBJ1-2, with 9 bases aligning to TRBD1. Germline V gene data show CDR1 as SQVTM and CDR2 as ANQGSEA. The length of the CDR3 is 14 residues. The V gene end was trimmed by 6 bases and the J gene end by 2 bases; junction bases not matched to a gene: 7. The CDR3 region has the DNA TGCAGCGTCCCCACCGGGACAGGGAACTATGGCTACACCTTC. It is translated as CSVPTGTGNYGYTF. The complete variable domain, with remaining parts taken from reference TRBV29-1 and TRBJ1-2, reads SAVISQKPSRDICQRGTSLTIQCQVDSQVTMMFWYRQQPGQSLTLIATANQGSEATYESGFVIDKFPISRPNLTFSTLTVSNMSPEDSSIYLCSVPTGTGNYGYTFGSGTRLTVV.

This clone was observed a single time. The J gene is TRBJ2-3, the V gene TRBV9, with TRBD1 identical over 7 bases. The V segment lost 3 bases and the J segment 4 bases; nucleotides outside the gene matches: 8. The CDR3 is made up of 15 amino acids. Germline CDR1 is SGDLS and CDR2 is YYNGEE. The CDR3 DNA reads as TGTGCCAGCAGCGGGAACAGGGGATTCGCAGATACGCAGTATTTT. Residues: CASSGNRGFADTQYF.

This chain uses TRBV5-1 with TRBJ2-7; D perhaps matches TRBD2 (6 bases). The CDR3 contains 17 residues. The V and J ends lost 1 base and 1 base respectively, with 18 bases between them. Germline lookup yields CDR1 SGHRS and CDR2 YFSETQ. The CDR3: CASSLFYGGTASYEQYF. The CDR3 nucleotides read TGCGCCAGCAGCTTGTTTTATGGCGGGACGGCGTCCTACGAGCAGTACTTC.

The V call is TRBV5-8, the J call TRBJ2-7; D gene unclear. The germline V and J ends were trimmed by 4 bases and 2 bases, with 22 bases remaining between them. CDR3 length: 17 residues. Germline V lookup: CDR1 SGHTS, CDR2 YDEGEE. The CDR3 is CASSPPPQVIRTYEQYF. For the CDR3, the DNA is TGTGCCAGCAGCCCCCCCCCTCAGGTAATTCGAACCTACGAGCAGTACTTC.

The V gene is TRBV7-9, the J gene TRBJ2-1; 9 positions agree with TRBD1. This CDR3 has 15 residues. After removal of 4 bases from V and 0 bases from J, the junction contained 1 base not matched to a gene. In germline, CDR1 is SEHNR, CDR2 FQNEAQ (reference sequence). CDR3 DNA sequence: TGTGCCAGCAGCTCGGGACAGGGCTCCTACAATGAGCAGTTCTTC. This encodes CASSSGQGSYNEQFF.

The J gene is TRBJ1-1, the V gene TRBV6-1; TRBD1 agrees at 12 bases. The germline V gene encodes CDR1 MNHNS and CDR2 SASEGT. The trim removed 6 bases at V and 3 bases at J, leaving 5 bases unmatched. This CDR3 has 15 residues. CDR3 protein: CASRGTGGWYTEAFF. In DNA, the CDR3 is TGTGCCAGCAGGGGGACAGGGGGCTGGTACACTGAAGCTTTCTTT.

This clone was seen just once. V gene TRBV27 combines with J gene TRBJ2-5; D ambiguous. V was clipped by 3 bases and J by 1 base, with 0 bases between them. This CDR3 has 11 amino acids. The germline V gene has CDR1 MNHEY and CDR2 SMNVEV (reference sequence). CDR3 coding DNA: TGTGCCAGCAGTTTCCAAGAGACCCAGTACTTC. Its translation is CASSFQETQYF.

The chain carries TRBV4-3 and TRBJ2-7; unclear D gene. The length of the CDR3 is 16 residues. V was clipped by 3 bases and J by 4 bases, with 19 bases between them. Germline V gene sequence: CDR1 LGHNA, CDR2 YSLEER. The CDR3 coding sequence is TGCGCCAGCAGCCAGGGATTGATCGTCCGGCCTTACGAGCAGTACTTC. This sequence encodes CASSQGLIVRPYEQYF.

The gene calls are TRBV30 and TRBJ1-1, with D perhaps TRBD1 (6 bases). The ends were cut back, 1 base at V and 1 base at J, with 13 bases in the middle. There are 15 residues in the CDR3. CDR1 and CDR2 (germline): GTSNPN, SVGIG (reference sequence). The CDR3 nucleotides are TGTGCCTGGAGTGGACAGGAGTTGGGGAACACTGAAGCTTTCTTT. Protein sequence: CAWSGQELGNTEAFF.

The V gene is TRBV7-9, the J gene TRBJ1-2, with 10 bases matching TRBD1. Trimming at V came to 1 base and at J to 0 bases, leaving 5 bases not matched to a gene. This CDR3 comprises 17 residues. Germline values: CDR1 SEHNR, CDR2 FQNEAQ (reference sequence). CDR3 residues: CASSLGQGAGPNYGYTF. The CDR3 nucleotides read TGTGCCAGCAGCTTAGGACAGGGGGCGGGTCCTAACTATGGCTACACCTTC.

CDR3 residues: CAGSGAGEYYNEQFF. CDR3 nucleotides: TGTGCCGGAAGCGGAGCGGGAGAGTACTACAATGAGCAGTTCTTC. The genes are TRBV25-1 and TRBJ2-1; TRBD2 matches 8 bases. Germline CDR1 MGHDK, CDR2 SYGVNS. The CDR3 has 15 residues. J lost 3 bases, V lost 11 bases, and 12 bases had no gene match.

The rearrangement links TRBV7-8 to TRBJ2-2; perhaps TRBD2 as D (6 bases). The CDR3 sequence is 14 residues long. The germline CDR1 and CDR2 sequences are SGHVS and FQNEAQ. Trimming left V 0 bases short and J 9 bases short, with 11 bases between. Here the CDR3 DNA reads TGTGCCAGCAGCTTAGCGCGGGAATTCCGGGAGCTGTTTTTT. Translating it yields CASSLAREFRELFF.

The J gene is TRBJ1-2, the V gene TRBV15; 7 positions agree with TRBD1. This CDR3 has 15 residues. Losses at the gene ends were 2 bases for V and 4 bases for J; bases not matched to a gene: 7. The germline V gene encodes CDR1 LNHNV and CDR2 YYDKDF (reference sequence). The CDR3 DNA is TGTGCCACCAGCAGAACGGGACAGCTGATCTATGGCTACACCTTC. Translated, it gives CATSRTGQLIYGYTF.